Below are 18 T cell receptor beta chains sequenced from a single sample in a study of T cells after yellow fever vaccination. A single record per CDR3 protein comes from TCRdb applying MiXCR to the 5' RACE reads. Here the sample spans some 250,000 distinct CDR3 sequences, 6.9% being singletons. The sample here was CD4+ T cells sorted from PBMCs, taken 15 days after the yellow fever booster vaccination. All receptors derive from a man aged 30-40 years who received the YFV17D yellow fever vaccine.

This clonotype was detected many times. The V call is TRBV20-1, the J call TRBJ2-1; D uncertain. The CDR3 totals 11 residues. Between the trimmed V and J ends, which lost 3 bases and 9 bases, there was a span of 9 bases. Germline assignment: CDR1 DFQATT and CDR2 SNEGSKA (reference sequence). CDR3 in amino acids: CSASAGGEQFF. The CDR3 region has the DNA TGCAGTGCTAGCGCCGGCGGTGAGCAGTTCTTC.

The chain is built from TRBV5-1 and TRBJ2-7; 9 bases are a match to TRBD2. The length of the CDR3 is 17 residues. The germline CDR1 and CDR2 sequences are SGHRS and YFSETQ. The J segment lost 3 bases and the V segment lost 1 base, leaving 11 bases of the junction unmatched. The DNA of the CDR3 is TGCGCCAGCAGCTTGAGTGGTCAGGCGGGAGGGCTCTACGAGCAGTACTTC. It encodes CASSLSGQAGGLYEQYF.

This clonotype was seen more than once but under ten times. The chain carries TRBV5-4 and TRBJ2-5, with 8 bases lining up with TRBD2. J lost 3 bases, V lost 1 base, and 5 bases had no gene match. Germline V gene lookup returns CDR1 SGHNT and CDR2 YYREEE (reference sequence). The CDR3 consists of 15 residues. The chain's CDR3 is CASSLRREGKETQYF. The CDR3 region has the DNA TGTGCCAGCAGCTTGCGACGGGAGGGTAAAGAGACCCAGTACTTC.

This clonotype has just a few counts. V is TRBV19 and J is TRBJ2-7; D possibly corresponds to TRBD1 (5 bases). CDR1 LNHDA and CDR2 SQIVND come from the germline V gene (reference sequence). Trimming shortened V by 10 bases and J by 6 bases, and 22 bases separated the two germline ends. The CDR3 loop spans 14 amino acids. Here the CDR3 reads CAITFQGGRPEQYF. The DNA for the CDR3 is TGTGCCATTACTTTCCAGGGCGGCCGTCCCGAGCAGTACTTC. The variable domain in full, completed from reference TRBV19 and TRBJ2-7, reads DGGITQSPKYLFRKEGQNVTLSCEQNLNHDAMYWYRQDPGQGLRLIYYSQIVNDFQKGDIAEGYSVSREKKESFPLTVTSAQKNPTAFYLCAITFQGGRPEQYFGPGTRLTVT.

Concerning this clonotype: The junction differs from germline at one of its ends, possibly a read error. The CDR3 loop is CASSAQGYDYTF. As DNA, the CDR3 is TGTGCCAGCAGCGCCCAGGGTTATGACTACACCTTC. The gene calls are TRBV9 and TRBJ1-2, with D perhaps matching TRBD1 (5 bases). Germline-derived CDR1 and CDR2 are SGDLS and YYNGEE. This CDR3 is built from 12 residues.

The sample holds a few counts of this clonotype. The chain employs TRBV7-9 and TRBJ2-5, with D possibly being TRBD1 (6 bases). The CDR3 is made up of 13 amino acids. Deletions cut 7 bases from V and 1 base from J, with 10 bases between. Germline assignment: CDR1 SEHNR and CDR2 FQNEAQ (reference sequence). CDR3: CASNLDSQETQYF. In DNA form, the CDR3 reads TGTGCCAGCAACCTGGACAGCCAAGAGACCCAGTACTTC.

Only a few counts were recorded for this clonotype. Compared with germline, one end of the junction differs, possibly owing to a read error. The chain carries TRBV20-1 and TRBJ2-1; 15 bases are shared with TRBD2. Germline V gene lookup returns CDR1 DFQATT and CDR2 SNEGSKA (reference sequence). The CDR3 spans 17 residues. The CDR3 coding sequence is TGCTGTGCTAGCCCGGGACTAGCGGGAGGACGTTACAATGAGCAGTTCTTC. Translated: CCASPGLAGGRYNEQFF.

This clonotype has a count of ten or more. The chain is built from TRBV12-3 or TRBV12-4 and TRBJ1-4; 7 bases line up with TRBD1. This CDR3 has 13 residues. The ends lost 8 bases at V and 8 bases at J; junction bases unmatched: 8. CDR3 in amino acids: CASAQTGREKLFF. CDR3 coding DNA: TGTGCCAGCGCCCAGACAGGGAGAGAAAAACTGTTTTTT.

This chain links TRBV20-1 with TRBJ1-6; unclear D gene. CDR1 DFQATT and CDR2 SNEGSKA come from the germline V gene (reference sequence). The V end was cut by 2 bases, the J end by 6 bases, with 20 bases between. The length of the CDR3 is 17 residues. The CDR3 DNA reads as TGCAGTGCTAGATCTCCCCAGAGACTCTGGGGTAATTCACCCCTCCACTTT. Its translation is CSARSPQRLWGNSPLHF.

This clonotype has only a few counts. V and J are TRBV7-9 and TRBJ2-1; 8 bases are shared with TRBD2. Looked up from germline, CDR1 is SEHNR and CDR2 is FQNEAQ (reference sequence). This CDR3 region has 13 residues. V lost 5 bases and J lost 11; bases outside the gene matches: 8. Written as DNA, the CDR3 is TGTGCCAGCAGCCTAGGACAGCGGGAGAAGCAGTTCTTC. This translates into CASSLGQREKQFF.

This clonotype was recorded a few times. The chain combines TRBV2 with TRBJ2-1; D may match TRBD1 or TRBD2 (5 bases each). V lost 6 bases and J 16 bases, leaving 22 bases between the germline ends. Germline values: CDR1 SNHLY, CDR2 FYNNEI. The CDR3 has 13 residues. The CDR3 DNA is TGTGCCAGCAGGGGGATAACCGGGACCCTCAATTTCTTC. Protein sequence: CASRGITGTLNFF.

This clonotype was counted between two and nine times. The CDR3 nucleotides read TGCGCCAGCAGCCAAGATGCCCCCCGCCGGTCCGCTGAAGCTTTCTTT. Amino acids: CASSQDAPRRSAEAFF. The rearrangement links TRBV4-3 to TRBJ1-1; D unresolved. The CDR3 loop spans 16 amino acids. V was shortened by 0 bases and J by 6 bases, with 17 bases between the two germline ends. Per the germline V gene, CDR1 is LGHNA and CDR2 is YSLEER.

The chain employs TRBV20-1 and TRBJ2-7; D is uncertain. Germline-derived CDR1 and CDR2 are DFQATT and SNEGSKA (reference sequence). The CDR3 has 14 residues. CDR3 region: CSPIKQSGAYEQYF. Here the CDR3 DNA reads TGCAGCCCTATTAAGCAATCCGGAGCCTACGAGCAGTACTTC.

This clonotype occurred once. The chain is built from TRBV8-2 and TRBJ1-5. TRBV8-2 is given as a pseudogene. The CDR3 loop spans 15 amino acids. The CDR3 loop is CASGPGLLCNQPQHF. Here the CDR3 DNA reads TGTGCCAGCGGCCCTGGGCTCCTCTGCAATCAGCCCCAGCATTTT.

This clonotype was picked up many times. The J gene is TRBJ2-7, the V gene TRBV3-1, with D tentatively TRBD1 or TRBD2 (6 bases each). The CDR3 is made up of 13 amino acids. Germline CDR1 is LGHDT and CDR2 is YNNKEL (reference sequence). V lost 4 bases and J lost 6, with 13 bases in between. DNA of the CDR3: TGTGCCAGCAGCCGGGGGGCAGGGACCGAGCAGTACTTC. Translation gives CASSRGAGTEQYF.

This clonotype was counted a few times. This chain's CDR3 is CASSLYRGPYEQYF. CDR3 sequence (DNA): TGTGCCAGCAGTTTATACCGGGGACCCTACGAGCAGTACTTC. This chain connects TRBV28 to TRBJ2-7, with D perhaps TRBD1 or TRBD2 (5 bases each). Looked up from germline, CDR1 is MDHEN and CDR2 is SYDVKM. The V gene lost 1 base and the J gene lost 2 bases, with 9 bases spanning the gap. CDR3 size: 14 residues.

This clonotype was observed a few times. CDR3 nucleotides: TGCAGTGCTAGAGATCTGGCAGGGGAAGCTTTCTTT. Translated: CSARDLAGEAFF. V is TRBV20-1 and J is TRBJ1-1; D perhaps matches TRBD1 (5 bases). Between the trimmed V and J ends, which lost 0 bases and 8 bases, there was a span of 10 bases. Germline V lookup: CDR1 DFQATT, CDR2 SNEGSKA (reference sequence). The CDR3 is 12 residues long.

This clonotype occurred many times. As DNA, the CDR3 is TGTGCCAGCAGCCAAGGGTCCGGGACGGCTAGGTTAGCTGAGCAGTTCTTC. Translation gives CASSQGSGTARLAEQFF. The chain is built from TRBV4-2 and TRBJ2-1; D may match TRBD1 or TRBD2 (5 bases each). Germline CDR1 LGHNA, CDR2 YNFKEQ. This CDR3 contains 17 residues. V was clipped by 1 base and J by 9 bases, with 22 bases between them.